This TCR beta chain was recorded in a study of OX40 agonist ivuxolimab in advanced cancers. Across the whole study: Recorded diagnoses for dose-escalation patients were hepatocellular carcinoma, melanoma, renal cell or head and neck cancer. It was permissible to have had prior anti-PD-1, anti-PD-L1 or anti-CTLA-4 therapy, and about 40% had some. Broader study findings: The authors did not determine the antigen specificity of the expanded peripheral T cells.

The cohort excluded patients with autoimmune disease history or systemic immunosuppression. Of note for this clone: Its antigen remains unknown.

The method was immunoSEQ multiplex PCR; TCRdb's version includes in-frame clones alone and lacks a portion of them. In the table there are approximately 69,000 clones, just under 85% of which are singletons. Germline CDR1 SGDLS, CDR2 YYNGEE. There are 17 residues in the CDR3. The J segment lost 4 bases and the V segment lost 0 bases, leaving 10 bases of the junction unmatched. The sequencing here drew on CD4+ or CD8+ T cells sorted from blood, taken in a trial of the OX40 agonist ivuxolimab. This TCR was sampled from an adult with an advanced solid tumor such as melanoma, head and neck, liver or kidney cancer. The chain employs TRBV9 and TRBJ2-3; 8 nucleotides match TRBD2. The CDR3 nucleotides read TGTGCCAGCAGCGTAGCTGGCCGGGAGGGCCGTTCAGATACGCAGTATTTT. Translation: CASSVAGREGRSDTQYF.